The next 25 T cell receptor beta chains were all read from a single sample in a study of blood T cell repertoires in COVID-19 (dated by TCRdb to the early 2020s). The method behind the library was the immunoSEQ multiplex PCR assay. Imported from immuneACCESS, the table was reduced by TCRdb to in-frame sequences with V and J called. These copies leave out some clones; in studies compared against another copy, an unresolved V gene accounts for under half, and the cause of the remainder is not known. This sample gives about 75,000 clones in total; about nine tenths of them show up just once. The ten largest make up about 2.5% of the sample. Sequencing was carried out using peripheral blood. The receptor set was obtained from a human donor in a cohort sampled during active COVID-19.

As to this clone: At one boundary the junction diverges from the germline segment, which might be a read error. The CDR3 DNA follows: TGCAGCGTCCAACTAGGGGGGACAGGTAACTACGGCTACACCTTC. This codes for CSVQLGGTGNYGYTF. V gene TRBV29-1 combines with J gene TRBJ1-2, with 8 bases identical to TRBD1. Germline V CDR1 and CDR2: SQVTM, ANQGSEA. This CDR3 is 15 amino acids long.

The chain links TRBV24-1 to TRBJ2-6; D gene ambiguous. This CDR3 region has 16 residues. CDR1 KGHDR and CDR2 SFDVKD come from the germline V gene. V was clipped by 5 bases and J by 0 bases, with 10 bases between them. The DNA of the CDR3 is TGTGCCACCAGTGGTTTCACTTTCTCTGGGGCCAACGTCCTGACTTTC. Amino acids: CATSGFTFSGANVLTF.

The chain is built from TRBV14 and TRBJ1-2; 10 nucleotides agree with TRBD1. The CDR3 length is 15 residues. The V segment lost 4 bases and the J segment 8 bases; nucleotides outside the gene matches: 10. CDR1 is SGHDN, CDR2 FVKESK, per germline. This chain's CDR3 is CASSPTLTGGLGYTF. In DNA, the CDR3 is TGTGCCAGCAGCCCCACCCTGACAGGGGGCTTAGGCTACACCTTC. The full variable domain, with the rest looked up from reference TRBV14 and TRBJ1-2, is EAGVTQFPSHSVIEKGQTVTLRCDPISGHDNLYWYRRVMGKEIKFLLHFVKESKQDESGMPNNRFLAERTGGTYSTLKVQPAELEDSGVYFCASSPTLTGGLGYTFGSGTRLTVV.

The rearrangement joins TRBV18 to TRBJ2-7, with 7 bases aligning to TRBD1. CDR1 is KGHSH, CDR2 LQKENI, per germline. V was clipped by 4 bases and J by 3 bases; unmatched bases: 6. CDR3 length: 14 amino acids. CDR3 loop: CASSLGPGGYEQYF. CDR3 coding DNA: TGTGCCAGCTCACTTGGCCCAGGGGGCTACGAGCAGTACTTC.

The chain couples TRBV28 to TRBJ2-5, with TRBD1 matching over 8 bases. The germline CDR1 and CDR2 sequences are MDHEN and SYDVKM. CDR3 size: 14 residues. V lost 5 bases and J lost 7; bases outside the gene matches: 9. CDR3 bases: TGTGCCAGCAGTCTCGGACAGGGCGCGGGGACCCAGTACTTC. Amino acid sequence: CASSLGQGAGTQYF.

The gene calls are TRBV6-2 or TRBV6-3 and TRBJ2-2; 9 bases map to TRBD2. Trimming cost V 2 bases and J 4 bases; bases outside gene matches: 5. The CDR3 is made up of 16 amino acids. Germline V gives CDR1 MNHEY, CDR2 SVGEGT. This CDR3 reads CASSYRLAAVTGELFF. CDR3 nucleotides: TGTGCCAGCAGTTACCGACTAGCGGCCGTCACCGGGGAGCTGTTTTTT.

The chain employs TRBV5-5 and TRBJ1-6, with TRBD1 as a possible D gene (5 bases). Germline-derived CDR1 and CDR2 are SGHKS and YYEKEE (reference sequence). V lost 6 bases and J lost 9, with 16 bases in between. The CDR3 extends over 14 amino acids. CDR3 protein: CASNRGRGSSPLHF. CDR3 nucleotide sequence: TGTGCCAGCAACCGAGGGAGGGGCAGTTCACCCCTCCACTTT.

The chain combines TRBV20-1 with TRBJ2-1; D gene uncertain. From germline, CDR1 is DFQATT and CDR2 SNEGSKA (reference sequence). The CDR3 is 11 residues long. Deletions cut 6 bases from V and 3 bases from J, with 6 bases between. CDR3 DNA: TGCAGTGCCTCTCTCTACAATGAGCAGTTCTTC. This codes for CSASLYNEQFF.

The gene calls are TRBV7-3 and TRBJ2-1; D might be TRBD2 (6 bases). Germline V CDR1 and CDR2: SGHTA, FQGTGA. Between the trimmed V and J ends, which lost 1 base and 9 bases, there was a span of 22 bases. The CDR3 is made up of 17 amino acids. CDR3 in DNA: TGTGCCAGCAGCTTAAGTGGCAGGACTACCACCTACGCTGAGCAGTTCTTC. Residues: CASSLSGRTTTYAEQFF.

The rearrangement uses TRBV5-1 and TRBJ2-5, with TRBD1 identical over 11 bases. Unmatched junction bases numbered 12, after V lost 4 bases and J lost 4 bases. The CDR3 length is 17 residues. CDR1 SGHRS and CDR2 YFSETQ come from the germline V gene. CDR3 sequence reads: CASSLDRGPTRSETQYF. Here the CDR3 DNA reads TGCGCCAGCAGCCTGGACAGGGGGCCAACGCGTTCAGAGACCCAGTACTTC.

The chain is built from TRBV27 and TRBJ2-1; 13 bases fit TRBD2. The CDR3 has 16 amino acids. Per the germline V gene, CDR1 is MNHEY and CDR2 is SMNVEV (reference sequence). V shed 3 bases and J 7 bases; nucleotides not matched to a gene: 6. The CDR3 coding sequence is TGTGCCAGCAGTTTCATACTAGCGGGGGGGCCGAATGAGCAGTTCTTC. It yields the protein CASSFILAGGPNEQFF.

The V gene is TRBV4-2, the J gene TRBJ2-7; the match to TRBD2 covers 11 bases. Germline V gene lookup returns CDR1 LGHNA and CDR2 YNFKEQ. Trimming at V came to 0 bases and at J to 3 bases, leaving 7 bases not matched to a gene. CDR3 length equals 17 residues. The CDR3 sequence is CASSQDTTSGTLYEQYF. CDR3 DNA: TGTGCCAGCAGCCAAGATACGACTAGCGGGACCCTCTACGAGCAGTACTTC.

The rearrangement links TRBV4-1 to TRBJ1-2; 8 nucleotides align to TRBD1. The trim removed 0 bases at V and 4 bases at J, leaving 1 base unmatched. Germline V gene lookup returns CDR1 MGHRA and CDR2 YSYEKL. The CDR3 has 14 residues. The CDR3 DNA is TGCGCCAGCAGCCAAGAGCAGGGGGCCTATGGCTACACCTTC. Protein product: CASSQEQGAYGYTF.

This rearrangement joins TRBV30 to TRBJ1-1; a weak D match, TRBD1 (6 bases). The CDR3 has 13 residues. Germline V gives CDR1 GTSNPN, CDR2 SVGIG (reference sequence). Deletions cut 5 bases from V and 3 bases from J, with 13 bases between. This CDR3 is CAWSYRVDTEAFF. In nucleotides, the CDR3 is TGTGCCTGGTCTTACAGGGTAGACACTGAAGCTTTCTTT.

The rearrangement joins TRBV10-1 to TRBJ2-3, with TRBD1 matching over 8 bases. CDR3 length equals 14 residues. Germline-derived CDR1 and CDR2 are WNHNN and SYGVQD (reference sequence). The V and J ends lost 2 bases and 5 bases, in that order; junction bases with no gene match: 3. The CDR3: CASSEGRGQDTQYF. CDR3 bases: TGCGCCAGCAGTGAGGGCAGGGGGCAAGATACGCAGTATTTT.

V is TRBV19 and J is TRBJ1-1; 7 bases are a match to TRBD1. In germline, CDR1 is LNHDA, CDR2 SQIVND (reference sequence). The CDR3 extends over 11 amino acids. The V segment lost 7 bases and the J segment 7 bases; nucleotides outside the gene matches: 3. CDR3 in DNA: TGTGCCAGTAATCGGGACAGTGAAGCTTTCTTT. Its translation is CASNRDSEAFF.

The rearrangement links TRBV5-5 to TRBJ2-2; D gene uncertain. The CDR3 is 15 amino acids. The V gene lost 2 bases and the J gene lost 1 base, with 9 bases spanning the gap. CDR1 and CDR2 (germline): SGHKS, YYEKEE (reference sequence). The CDR3 reads CASSLTSGNTGELFF. Here the CDR3 DNA reads TGTGCCAGCAGCTTAACCTCAGGGAACACCGGGGAGCTGTTTTTT.

The chain employs TRBV19 and TRBJ1-3; a possible D gene is TRBD1 (6 bases). This CDR3 has 13 residues. The V gene's germline CDR1 is LNHDA and CDR2 SQIVND (reference sequence). Here the CDR3 DNA reads TGTGGAACGGGACAAAACTCTGGAAACACCATATATTTT. Translating it yields CGTGQNSGNTIYF.

This chain uses TRBV27 with TRBJ2-7; TRBD1 matches at 7 bases. Trimming cost V 4 bases and J 5 bases; bases outside gene matches: 8. CDR3 length equals 14 residues. CDR1 and CDR2 from the germline V gene are MNHEY and SMNVEV (reference sequence). The CDR3 here is CASSSTGYSHEQYF. CDR3 DNA sequence: TGTGCCAGCAGTTCGACAGGGTATTCCCACGAGCAGTACTTC.

This rearrangement joins TRBV5-4 to TRBJ2-2, with 8 bases identical to TRBD2. Trimming removed 3 bases from V and 7 bases from J; junction bases left unmatched: 8. Germline V lookup: CDR1 SGHNT, CDR2 YYREEE (reference sequence). The CDR3 length is 15 residues. The CDR3 region is CASSSRGATHGELFF. In nucleotides, the CDR3 is TGTGCCAGCAGCTCGCGGGGGGCGACGCACGGGGAGCTGTTTTTT.

The DNA for the CDR3 is TGTGCCAGCAGCTCATTCCGGGACAGGGAGTACCAAGAGACCCAGTACTTC. Protein product: CASSSFRDREYQETQYF. J is TRBJ2-5 and V is TRBV7-7; 9 bases fit TRBD1. This CDR3 is 17 amino acids long. Germline values: CDR1 SSHAT, CDR2 FNYEAQ (reference sequence). V shed 4 bases, J shed 0 bases, and the junction held 9 bases outside the gene matches.

The rearrangement joins TRBV5-8 to TRBJ1-5; TRBD1 might be the D (6 bases). The CDR3 is 18 amino acids. Germline V gene lookup returns CDR1 SGHTS and CDR2 YDEGEE. Trimming removed 4 bases at V and 0 bases at J, with 20 bases between. CDR3 in amino acids: CASSLPGHSSGSNQPQHF. The CDR3 DNA sequence: TGTGCCAGCAGCCTACCGGGACATTCCTCCGGTAGCAATCAGCCCCAGCATTTT.

J is TRBJ2-1 and V is TRBV2; 9 bases line up with TRBD1. This CDR3 is 17 amino acids long. Per germline, CDR1 SNHLY and CDR2 FYNNEI. After removal of 3 bases from V and 8 bases from J, the junction contained 14 bases not matched to a gene. CDR3 coding DNA: TGTGCCAGCAGTGATATCGGCCCGGGACAGGGTGTGGATGAGCAGTTCTTC. Its protein product is CASSDIGPGQGVDEQFF.

The chain joins TRBV3-1 (or the pseudogene TRBV3-2) to TRBJ2-2; the match to TRBD2 covers 9 bases. The CDR3 sequence is 15 residues long. V shed 7 bases and J 5 bases; nucleotides not matched to a gene: 8. Germline V gene sequence: CDR1 LGHDT, CDR2 YNNKEL (reference sequence). The CDR3: CASTGTSLRTGELFF. CDR3 in DNA: TGTGCCAGCACTGGGACTAGCCTTAGGACCGGGGAGCTGTTTTTT.

This chain's CDR3 is CASSLRLAGVVGTGELFF. Written as DNA, the CDR3 is TGTGCCAGCAGTTTACGTCTAGCGGGAGTAGTAGGCACCGGGGAGCTGTTTTTT. The J gene is TRBJ2-2, the V gene TRBV27; 10 bases agree with TRBD2. This CDR3 spans 18 amino acids. Unmatched junction bases numbered 10, after V lost 2 bases and J lost 4 bases. The germline V gene has CDR1 MNHEY and CDR2 SMNVEV (reference sequence).